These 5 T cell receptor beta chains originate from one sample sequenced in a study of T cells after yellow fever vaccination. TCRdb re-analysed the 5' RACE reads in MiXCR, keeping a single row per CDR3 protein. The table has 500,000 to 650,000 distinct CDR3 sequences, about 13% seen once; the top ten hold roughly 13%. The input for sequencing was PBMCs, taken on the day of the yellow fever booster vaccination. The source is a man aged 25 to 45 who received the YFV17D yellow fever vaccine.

For the CDR3, the DNA is TGCAGCGTTGAAAGGCAGAACACCGGGGAGCTGTTTTTT. This sequence encodes CSVERQNTGELFF. V is TRBV29-1 and J is TRBJ2-2; D is unclear. The CDR3 has 13 residues. V was clipped by 2 bases and J by 1 base, with 5 bases between them. Germline CDR1 is SQVTM and CDR2 is ANQGSEA.

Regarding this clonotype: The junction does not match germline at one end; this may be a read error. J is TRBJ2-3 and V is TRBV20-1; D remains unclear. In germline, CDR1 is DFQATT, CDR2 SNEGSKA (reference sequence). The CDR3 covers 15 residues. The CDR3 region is CSARDGHQRTDTQYF. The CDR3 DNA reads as TGCAGTGCTAGAGATGGTCACCAACGCACGGATACGCAGTATTTT.

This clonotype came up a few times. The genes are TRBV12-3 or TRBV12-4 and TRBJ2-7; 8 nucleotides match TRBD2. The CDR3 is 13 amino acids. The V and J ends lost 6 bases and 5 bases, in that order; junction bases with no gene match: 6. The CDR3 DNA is TGTGCCAGCAGCGGGACTAGTTACGACGAGCAGTACTTC. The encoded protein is CASSGTSYDEQYF.

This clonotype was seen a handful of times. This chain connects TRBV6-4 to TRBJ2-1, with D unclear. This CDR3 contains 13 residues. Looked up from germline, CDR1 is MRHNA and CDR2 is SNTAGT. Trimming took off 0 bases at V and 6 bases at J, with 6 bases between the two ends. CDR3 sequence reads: CASSDSEINEQFF. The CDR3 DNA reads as TGTGCCAGCAGTGACTCCGAGATCAATGAGCAGTTCTTC.

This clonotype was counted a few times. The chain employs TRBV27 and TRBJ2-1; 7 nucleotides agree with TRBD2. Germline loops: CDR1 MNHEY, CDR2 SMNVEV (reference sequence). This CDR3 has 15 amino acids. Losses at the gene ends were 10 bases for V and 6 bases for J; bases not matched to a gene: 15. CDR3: CATHREVPQGNEQFF. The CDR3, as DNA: TGTGCCACCCATCGGGAGGTACCCCAGGGCAATGAGCAGTTCTTC.